One T cell receptor (beta chain) is described in this entry. Its antigen is not known. Germline and junction disagree at one end, which may indicate a read error. The sample is drawn from a study of T-cell memory formation after mild COVID-19. Study results and caveats: Most CD4+ clones that shrank were in CM and EM, while CD8+ ones turned up in EMRA.

TCRdb redid the calling of the 5' RACE reads with MiXCR, one entry per CDR3 protein. The sample contains approximately 300,000 distinct CDR3 sequences, over 7% of which appear only once. Sequenced input: PBMCs or a T cell subset sorted from them (not recorded which). The receptor's source is a young man who had mild COVID-19 (a few samples of this study predate the infection). Cell type and time point are not known.

CDR3 in DNA: TGTGCTAGCAGCTTATTACGGGACGGGGAGCTGTTTTTT. Translation: CASSLLRDGELFF. The rearrangement joins TRBV7-7 to TRBJ2-2; TRBD2 might be the D (5 bases). The CDR3 is 13 residues long. CDR1 is SSHAT and CDR2 is FNYEAQ in the germline V gene (reference sequence).